This entry concerns a single T cell receptor (beta chain). Its antigen remains unknown. The TCR library protocol was used to attach unique molecular identifiers. These identifiers were attached to individual cDNA molecules. TCRdb used MiXCR to reprocess the 5' RACE reads, holding one entry per CDR3 protein. The repertoire holds fewer than 75,000 distinct CDR3 sequences, with just over 20% as singletons. These data come from a study of early T cells in non-severe SARS-CoV-2 infection. Looking at the study overall: Sequenced bulk RNA came from whole blood that was unsorted, and chains were unpaired.

General study findings and limits: The matching step, a VDJdb search, favored anti-spike CD8 responses and missed private and CD4 specificities.

This CDR3 has 16 residues. Deletions cut 7 bases from V and 7 bases from J, with 23 bases between. Germline V gene sequence: CDR1 MNHNY, CDR2 SVGAGI (reference sequence). Source: whole blood, taken at baseline. The TCR originated in an adult who was a healthcare worker with PCR-confirmed SARS-CoV-2 infection or an uninfected control (not recorded which). V is TRBV6-6 and J is TRBJ2-1; a possible D gene is TRBD2 (5 bases). CDR3 loop: CASTGVEGVNSNEQFF. The CDR3 nucleotides are TGTGCCAGCACCGGGGTTGAGGGCGTGAATTCGAATGAGCAGTTCTTC.